A selection of T cell receptor beta chains follows, all from one sample in a study of blood T cell repertoires in COVID-19. The repertoire was sequenced with immunoSEQ multiplex PCR; TCRdb's copy has only in-frame clones and lacks some. The table has 350,000 to 500,000 clones, around 90% seen once; the top ten hold 0.8% to 1%. Sequenced input: peripheral blood. The receptors were gathered from a man in his late teens or twenties with COVID-19, enrolled during active disease. Both conserved end residues are part of each CDR3. D genes are given only for firm matches. Size tells how often a clone was seen (once, few, many) or the class of an expanded clone, and some rows leave it out.

d_call	v_call	clone_size	j_call	cdr3_aa	cdr3_nt
-	TRBV14	-	TRBJ2-7	CASSRGFRYEQYF	TGTGCCAGCAGCCGCGGCTTTAGGTACGAGCAGTACTTC
TRBD2	TRBV14	-	TRBJ2-1	CASGLGREGEQFF	TGTGCCAGCGGTTTAGGGCGGGAGGGTGAGCAGTTCTTC
TRBD2	TRBV2	-	TRBJ2-5	CASRTRLAGGQETQYF	TGTGCCAGCAGGACCAGACTAGCGGGGGGGCAAGAGACCCAGTACTTC
TRBD1	TRBV11-2	-	TRBJ2-3	CASSLKAQGAHTQYF	TGTGCCAGCAGCTTAAAGGCCCAGGGGGCGCACACGCAGTATTTT
-	TRBV30	-	TRBJ2-5	CAWTPGVETQYF	TGTGCCTGGACCCCGGGGGTAGAGACCCAGTACTTC
TRBD1	TRBV30	-	TRBJ1-2	CAWNRDSIYGYTF	TGTGCCTGGAACCGGGACAGCATCTATGGCTACACCTTC
TRBD2	TRBV5-1	once	TRBJ2-1	CASSLGLAGAGEQFF	TGCGCCAGCAGCTTGGGACTAGCGGGAGCGGGAGAGCAGTTCTTC
-	TRBV28	-	TRBJ2-3	CASSFQWSSSTDTQYF	TGTGCCAGCAGTTTTCAGTGGAGTTCTAGCACAGATACGCAGTATTTT
-	TRBV13	-	TRBJ1-1	CASSPGPEMNTEAFF	TGTGCCAGCAGCCCAGGCCCGGAAATGAACACTGAAGCTTTCTTT
TRBD2	TRBV6-2/TRBV6-3	-	TRBJ2-5	CASSGERGGGVTQYF	TGTGCCAGCAGTGGAGAGCGGGGGGGCGGTGTGACCCAGTACTTC
-	TRBV28	-	TRBJ1-5	CASSSSGSNQPQHF	TGTGCCAGCAGTTCCTCGGGGTCCAATCAGCCCCAGCATTTT
TRBD1	TRBV20-1	-	TRBJ2-7	CSAREDRGQYF	TGCAGTGCTAGAGAGGACAGGGGGCAGTACTTC
TRBD2	TRBV2	-	TRBJ2-7	CASSRTSGRRYEQYF	TGTGCCAGCAGTAGGACTAGCGGGAGGAGGTACGAGCAGTACTTC
-	TRBV6-5	-	TRBJ2-2	CASSYSGRPNTGELFF	TGTGCCAGCAGTTACTCTGGGAGACCGAACACCGGGGAGCTGTTTTTT
-	TRBV19	-	TRBJ2-2	CASSSRDSGELFF	TGTGCCAGTAGTTCCCGGGACTCCGGGGAGCTGTTTTTT
-	TRBV2	few	TRBJ1-6	CASSGRTGNSPLHF	TGTGCCAGCAGTGGGAGAACGGGAAATTCACCCCTCCACTTT
-	TRBV27	once	TRBJ2-7	CASSLTQGTKPYEQYF	TGTGCCAGCAGTCTCACACAGGGTACTAAGCCCTACGAGCAGTACTTC
-	TRBV28	-	TRBJ2-3	CASSLSPVTDTQYF	TGTGCCAGCAGTTTAAGTCCGGTAACAGATACGCAGTATTTT
-	TRBV25-1	-	TRBJ2-5	CASSDGRSQETQYF	TGTGCCAGCAGTGATGGCCGATCTCAAGAGACCCAGTACTTC
-	TRBV2	-	TRBJ1-5	CASTRRQSNQPQHF	TGTGCCAGCACGAGACGACAGTCCAATCAGCCCCAGCATTTT
TRBD1	TRBV27	-	TRBJ2-7	CASSLDRGNEQYF	TGTGCCAGCAGTTTAGACAGGGGCAACGAGCAGTACTTC
-	TRBV24-1	once	TRBJ2-1	CATSDMRASSSYNEQFF	TGTGCCACCAGTGATATGAGGGCCTCGAGCTCCTACAATGAGCAGTTCTTC
TRBD1	TRBV6-5	-	TRBJ2-1	CASSPRQGRDNEQFF	TGTGCCAGCAGTCCACGACAGGGAAGGGACAATGAGCAGTTCTTC
TRBD2	TRBV7-8	-	TRBJ2-7	CASSLLREGSYEQYF	TGTGCCAGCAGCTTATTGCGGGAGGGCTCCTACGAGCAGTACTTC
-	TRBV18	-	TRBJ2-1	CASSPRGASSYNEQFF	TGTGCCAGCTCACCCCGGGGGGCTAGCTCCTACAATGAGCAGTTCTTC
-	TRBV19	-	TRBJ1-3	CASSIIGTGAGNTIYF	TGTGCCAGTAGTATTATAGGCACAGGAGCAGGAAACACCATATATTTT
-	TRBV12-3/TRBV12-4	once	TRBJ2-5	CASSLGSVETQYF	TGTGCCAGCAGTTTGGGTAGCGTAGAGACCCAGTACTTC
-	TRBV2	many	TRBJ2-6	CASSGTGEASAGANVLTF	TGTGCCAGCAGTGGAACAGGGGAGGCCTCGGCTGGGGCCAACGTCCTGACTTTC
TRBD2	TRBV5-1	-	TRBJ2-1	CASSLSGTYNEQFF	TGCGCCAGCAGCTTAAGCGGGACCTACAATGAGCAGTTCTTC
TRBD1	TRBV19	-	TRBJ1-1	CASSPSDREPEAFF	TGTGCCAGTAGTCCCAGCGACAGGGAGCCTGAAGCTTTCTTT
TRBD2	TRBV2	-	TRBJ2-3	CASSRDYTDTQYF	TGTGCCAGCAGCCGGGACTACACAGATACGCAGTATTTT
-	TRBV19	-	TRBJ1-3	CASSYGVSGNTIYF	TGTGCCAGTAGTTACGGAGTCTCTGGAAACACCATATATTTT
-	TRBV18	once	TRBJ2-1	CASSPPKGEQFF	TGTGCCAGCTCACCACCCAAGGGGGAGCAGTTCTTC